The 2 T cell receptor beta chains in this list originate from one sample, sequenced in a study of T cells after yellow fever vaccination. TCRdb reprocessed the 5' RACE reads with MiXCR, giving one entry per CDR3 protein. The sample yields around 250,000 distinct CDR3 sequences, less than 9% seen once. Sequenced here: CD4+ T cells sorted from PBMCs, sampled 15 days after the yellow fever booster vaccination. These receptors all come from a young man who received the YFV17D yellow fever vaccine.

This clonotype was observed a handful of times. The chain employs TRBV5-8 and TRBJ1-5; no reliable D call. The CDR3 loop spans 11 amino acids. The germline V gene has CDR1 SGHTS and CDR2 YDEGEE. Deletions cut 1 base from V and 4 bases from J, with 0 bases between. The CDR3 region has the DNA TGTGCCAGCAGCTTGAATCAGCCCCAGCATTTT. Translating it yields CASSLNQPQHF.

This clonotype was observed many times. The CDR3 loop reads CASSFFVTTGELFF. CDR3 bases: TGTGCCAGCAGTTTCTTTGTGACGACCGGGGAGCTGTTTTTT. The rearrangement joins TRBV6-5 to TRBJ2-2; D call uncertain. The germline gives CDR1 MNHEY, CDR2 SVGAGI. This CDR3 is 14 amino acids long. V lost 4 bases, J lost 5 bases, and 11 bases lay in between.